This TCR beta chain was sequenced during a study of identical twins. Template switching introduced a universal primer site, and the cDNA bore unique molecular identifiers. Via MiXCR, TCRdb re-called the 5' RACE reads, giving one row per CDR3 protein. The data contain about 20,000 distinct CDR3 sequences, 69% of them singletons. Regarding the study as a whole: Excess sharing between twins was weaker in beta out-of-frame sequences. It was out-of-frame TCR alpha sharing in monozygotic twins that models underestimated.

As for this clonotype: Antigen unknown.

Trimming took 2 bases from V and 9 from J; bases not matched to a gene: 9. The CDR3 loop spans 15 amino acids. From germline, CDR1 is SGHNT and CDR2 YYREEE (reference sequence). Material for sequencing was memory (CD45RO+) T cells sorted from blood. The V and J genes are TRBV5-4 and TRBJ2-1; 9 bases align to TRBD2. The sequence derives from a woman under 30 in good health. This table probably holds off-target reads from a library built for another chain. CDR3: CASSLNSGRLGEQFF. The DNA of the CDR3 is TGTGCCAGCAGCTTAAATAGCGGGAGACTAGGTGAGCAGTTCTTC.